This is a list of T cell receptor beta chains from one sample in a study of blood T cell repertoires in COVID-19. Profiled with immunoSEQ multiplex PCR; TCRdb holds only in-frame clones, not every one. This repertoire shows 250,000 to 400,000 clones, roughly 88% found once; its top ten account for less than 3%. The sequenced sample was peripheral blood. The receptors here all came from a woman aged 30 to 39 with COVID-19, enrolled during active disease. Each CDR3 is given with its conserved first and last residue. Fields, in order: CDR3 length, D gene, J gene, clone size, V gene, CDR3 protein, CDR3 DNA. The D gene is left open where the match is weak. Clone size is given for some rows only: seen once, a few or many times, or a class if the clone is expanded.

13,TRBD1,TRBJ1-1,once,TRBV12-3/TRBV12-4,CASGQGKNTEAFF,TGTGCCAGTGGACAGGGGAAGAACACTGAAGCTTTCTTT
14,-,TRBJ2-1,-,TRBV6-6,CASSYTEGYNEQFF,TGTGCCAGCAGTTACACTGAGGGCTACAATGAGCAGTTCTTC
16,-,TRBJ1-5,-,TRBV15,CATSRETGGGNQPQHF,TGTGCCACCAGCAGAGAGACAGGAGGAGGCAATCAGCCCCAGCATTTT
14,-,TRBJ1-1,-,TRBV5-1,CASSLERGRTEAFF,TGCGCCAGCAGCTTGGAGCGGGGGAGAACTGAAGCTTTCTTT
14,-,TRBJ2-2,-,TRBV3-1/TRBV3-2,CASSQSLAPGELFF,TGTGCCAGCAGCCAAAGTCTAGCTCCCGGGGAGCTGTTTTTT
14,-,TRBJ1-5,-,TRBV27,CASSLLQGYQPQHF,TGTGCCAGCAGTTTATTACAGGGTTATCAGCCCCAGCATTTT
12,-,TRBJ1-1,-,TRBV29-1,CSVDQRAGEAFF,TGCAGCGTTGATCAAAGGGCGGGTGAAGCTTTCTTT
13,-,TRBJ2-3,once,TRBV11-1,CASTLGGTDTQYF,TGTGCCAGCACCCTAGGGGGCACAGATACGCAGTATTTT
15,TRBD2,TRBJ2-2,-,TRBV5-4,CASSMGLAVTGELFF,TGTGCCAGCAGCATGGGACTAGCGGTAACCGGGGAGCTGTTTTTT
15,TRBD2,TRBJ2-2,-,TRBV10-3,CAITRGGSPPGELFF,TGTGCCATCACTAGGGGCGGGAGTCCCCCCGGGGAGCTGTTTTTT
15,TRBD1,TRBJ1-4,once,TRBV28,CASSSSGTGAEKLFF,TGTGCCAGCAGTTCCTCCGGGACAGGGGCTGAAAAACTGTTTTTT
14,-,TRBJ1-5,-,TRBV28,CASRPPGLNQPQHF,TGTGCCAGCAGACCCCCAGGGTTAAATCAGCCCCAGCATTTT
13,-,TRBJ1-5,-,TRBV6-5,CASRVIGDQPQHF,TGTGCCAGCAGGGTGATAGGGGATCAGCCCCAGCATTTT
14,-,TRBJ1-4,-,TRBV28,CASSLSGTNEKLFF,TGTGCCAGCAGTTTATCGGGAACTAATGAAAAACTGTTTTTT
14,-,TRBJ2-5,few,TRBV6-2/TRBV6-3,CASSSGSDQETQYF,TGTGCCAGCAGTTCCGGCAGCGACCAAGAGACCCAGTACTTC
14,TRBD2,TRBJ2-3,-,TRBV30,CAWRLAGGTDTQYF,TGTGCCTGGAGACTAGCGGGAGGCACAGATACGCAGTATTTT
15,TRBD1,TRBJ1-5,once,TRBV27,CASSSSGTVIQPQHF,TGTGCCAGCAGTTCTTCCGGGACAGTAATTCAGCCCCAGCATTTT
13,-,TRBJ1-5,-,TRBV7-3,CASSLQGGQPQHF,TGTGCCAGCAGTTTACAGGGCGGTCAGCCCCAGCATTTT
12,-,TRBJ2-5,-,TRBV15,CATSRQKETQYF,TGTGCCACCAGCAGACAGAAAGAGACCCAGTACTTC
13,TRBD2,TRBJ2-1,-,TRBV7-8,CASSLEGLAAQFF,TGTGCCAGCAGCTTAGAAGGCCTAGCGGCTCAGTTCTTC
17,-,TRBJ1-6,-,TRBV10-2,CASSESGVSSYNSPLHF,TGCGCCAGCAGTGAGTCCGGGGTTAGCTCCTATAATTCACCCCTCCACTTT
14,TRBD1,TRBJ2-7,-,TRBV3-1/TRBV3-2,CASSLGQGGYEQYF,TGTGCCAGCAGCCTGGGACAGGGCGGCTACGAGCAGTACTTC
15,-,TRBJ1-2,-,TRBV3-1/TRBV3-2,CASSQGLVESYGYTF,TGTGCCAGCAGCCAAGGCTTGGTAGAATCGTATGGCTACACCTTC
14,-,TRBJ2-1,-,TRBV28,CASLSLRDYNEQFF,TGTGCCAGTCTCTCCCTCCGGGACTACAATGAGCAGTTCTTC
16,TRBD1,TRBJ1-2,-,TRBV25-1,CASSESRAGGLYGYTF,TGTGCCAGCAGTGAATCCAGGGCAGGGGGCCTCTATGGCTACACCTTC
18,TRBD1,TRBJ1-4,-,TRBV7-9,CASSFGGQGAVTNEKLFF,TGTGCCAGCAGCTTTGGTGGCCAGGGGGCGGTAACTAATGAAAAACTGTTTTTT
17,TRBD1,TRBJ2-3,-,TRBV4-2,CASSQVGQGAWVDTQYF,TGTGCCAGCAGCCAAGTAGGACAGGGGGCGTGGGTAGATACGCAGTATTTT
14,-,TRBJ1-5,-,TRBV10-1,CASSQGPGNQPQHF,TGCGCCAGCAGTCAGGGGCCGGGCAATCAGCCCCAGCATTTT
15,-,TRBJ1-1,-,TRBV10-3,CAISAPQATKTEAFF,TGTGCCATCAGTGCCCCCCAGGCCACCAAAACTGAAGCTTTCTTT
11,-,TRBJ1-2,-,TRBV28,CASKGPGGYTF,TGTGCCAGCAAAGGGCCAGGGGGCTACACCTTC
13,-,TRBJ2-5,-,TRBV6-5,CASSRQRPETQYF,TGTGCCAGCTCAAGACAGAGGCCAGAGACCCAGTACTTC
12,-,TRBJ1-4,-,TRBV12-3/TRBV12-4,CASGYSNEKLFF,TGTGCCAGCGGGTACAGTAATGAAAAACTGTTTTTT
12,TRBD1,TRBJ1-1,-,TRBV7-9,CASSRTGSEAFF,TGTGCCAGCAGCCGGACAGGGTCTGAAGCTTTCTTT
12,-,TRBJ1-1,-,TRBV11-2,CASSFTGGEAFF,TGTGCCAGCAGCTTTACGGGAGGGGAGGCTTTCTTT
14,TRBD2,TRBJ2-7,-,TRBV10-2,CASLPGTSGYEQYF,TGCGCCAGCTTACCTGGGACTAGCGGCTACGAGCAGTACTTC
14,-,TRBJ1-1,-,TRBV3-1/TRBV3-2,CASSQDNRATEAFF,TGTGCCAGCAGCCAAGATAACAGAGCCACTGAAGCTTTCTTT
14,TRBD2,TRBJ2-7,-,TRBV3-1/TRBV3-2,CASSQELAAYEQYF,TGTGCCAGCAGCCAAGAACTAGCGGCCTACGAGCAGTACTTC
15,TRBD2,TRBJ2-1,-,TRBV11-2,CASSLDGRANNEQFF,TGTGCCAGCAGCTTAGACGGGAGGGCGAACAATGAGCAGTTCTTC
13,-,TRBJ1-2,-,TRBV12-3/TRBV12-4,CASRSTGDYGYTF,TGTGCCAGCAGGTCGACAGGAGATTATGGCTACACCTTC
14,-,TRBJ1-4,-,TRBV25-1,CASSTQEFNEKLFF,TGTGCCAGCAGTACACAGGAATTTAATGAAAAACTGTTTTTT
15,TRBD2,TRBJ2-5,-,TRBV5-5,CASSLSGGRQETQYF,TGTGCCAGCAGCTTAAGTGGCGGGAGGCAAGAGACCCAGTACTTC
14,TRBD2,TRBJ2-3,-,TRBV27,CASRKGRDTDTQYF,TGTGCCAGCCGGAAGGGGAGGGACACAGATACGCAGTATTTT
13,TRBD1,TRBJ2-3,-,TRBV29-1,CSARGQSTDTQYF,TGCAGCGCCCGGGGACAGAGCACAGATACGCAGTATTTT
15,TRBD1,TRBJ1-2,-,TRBV19,CASSPPGQGPYGYTF,TGTGCCAGTAGCCCGCCGGGACAGGGTCCGTATGGCTACACCTTC
14,-,TRBJ1-6,-,TRBV5-1,CASSLEGRWAPLHF,TGCGCCAGCAGCTTGGAAGGCAGGTGGGCACCCCTCCACTTT
17,TRBD1,TRBJ2-1,-,TRBV5-6,CASSPGQGKGVGNEQFF,TGTGCCAGCAGCCCTGGACAGGGGAAAGGGGTAGGCAATGAGCAGTTCTTC